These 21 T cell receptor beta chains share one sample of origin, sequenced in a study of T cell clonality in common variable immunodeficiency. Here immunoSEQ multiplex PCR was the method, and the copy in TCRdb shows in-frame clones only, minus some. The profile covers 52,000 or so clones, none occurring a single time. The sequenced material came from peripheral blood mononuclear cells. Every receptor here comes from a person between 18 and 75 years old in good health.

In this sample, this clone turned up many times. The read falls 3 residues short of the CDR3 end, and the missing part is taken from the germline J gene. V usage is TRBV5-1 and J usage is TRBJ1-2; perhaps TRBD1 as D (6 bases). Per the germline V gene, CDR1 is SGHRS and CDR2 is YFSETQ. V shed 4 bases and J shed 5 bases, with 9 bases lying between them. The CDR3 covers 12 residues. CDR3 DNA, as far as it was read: TGCGCCAGCAGCGCACAGGGTTATGGC. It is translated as CASSAQGYG. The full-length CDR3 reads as CASSAQGYGYTF.

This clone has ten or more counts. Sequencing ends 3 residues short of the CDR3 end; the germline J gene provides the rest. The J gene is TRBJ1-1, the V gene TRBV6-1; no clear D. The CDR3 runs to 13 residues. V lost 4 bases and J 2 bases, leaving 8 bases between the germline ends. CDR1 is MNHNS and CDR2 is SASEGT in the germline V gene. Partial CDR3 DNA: TGTGCCAGCAGTGCCGCAGAAAACACTGAA. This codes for CASSAAENTE. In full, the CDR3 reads CASSAAENTEAFF.

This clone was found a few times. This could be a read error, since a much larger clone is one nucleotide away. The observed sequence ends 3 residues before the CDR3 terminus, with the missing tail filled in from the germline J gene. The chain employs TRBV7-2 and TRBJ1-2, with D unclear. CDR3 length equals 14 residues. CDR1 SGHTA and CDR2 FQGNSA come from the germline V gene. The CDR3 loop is CASSPTSGTYEYTF. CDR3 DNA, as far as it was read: TGTGCCAGCAGCCCTACTAGCGGTACCTACGAG.

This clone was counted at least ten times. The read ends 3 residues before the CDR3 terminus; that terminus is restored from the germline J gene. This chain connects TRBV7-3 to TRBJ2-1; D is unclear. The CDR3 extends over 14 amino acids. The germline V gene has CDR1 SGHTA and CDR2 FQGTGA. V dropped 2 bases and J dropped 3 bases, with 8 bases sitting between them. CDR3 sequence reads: CASSLDLYYNEQFF. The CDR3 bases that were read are TGTGCCAGCAGCTTAGATCTCTACTACAATGAG.

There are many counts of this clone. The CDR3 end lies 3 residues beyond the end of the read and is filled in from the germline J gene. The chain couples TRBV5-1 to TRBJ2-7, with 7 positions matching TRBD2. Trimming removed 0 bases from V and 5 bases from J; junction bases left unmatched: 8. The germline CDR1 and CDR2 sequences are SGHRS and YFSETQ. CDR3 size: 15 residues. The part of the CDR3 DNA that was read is TGCGCCAGCAGCTTGGGTGGCGGGAGTAGGAACGAG. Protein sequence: CASSLGGGSRNE. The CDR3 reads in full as CASSLGGGSRNEQYF.

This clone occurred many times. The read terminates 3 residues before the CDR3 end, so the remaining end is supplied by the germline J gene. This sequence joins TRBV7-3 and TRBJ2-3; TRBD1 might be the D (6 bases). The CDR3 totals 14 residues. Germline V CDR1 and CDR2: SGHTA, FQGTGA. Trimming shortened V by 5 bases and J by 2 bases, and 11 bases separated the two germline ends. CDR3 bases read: TGTGCCAGCAGCCCTCAGGGGACCACAGATACG. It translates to CASSPQGTTDT. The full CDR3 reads CASSPQGTTDTQYF.

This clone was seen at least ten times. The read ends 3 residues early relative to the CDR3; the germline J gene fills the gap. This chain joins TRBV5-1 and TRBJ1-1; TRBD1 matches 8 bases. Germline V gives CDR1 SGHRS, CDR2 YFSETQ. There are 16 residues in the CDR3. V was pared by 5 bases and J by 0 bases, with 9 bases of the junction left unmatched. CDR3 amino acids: CASRYRGSNMNTEAFF. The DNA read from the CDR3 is TGCGCCAGCAGGTACAGGGGGTCGAATATGAACACTGAA.

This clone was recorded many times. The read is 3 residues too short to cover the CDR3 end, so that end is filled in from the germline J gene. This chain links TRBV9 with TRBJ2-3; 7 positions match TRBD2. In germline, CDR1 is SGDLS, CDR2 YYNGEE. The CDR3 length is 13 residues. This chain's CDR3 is CASSGGGDGAQYF. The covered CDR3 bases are TGTGCCAGCAGCGGGGGAGGGGATGGCGCG.

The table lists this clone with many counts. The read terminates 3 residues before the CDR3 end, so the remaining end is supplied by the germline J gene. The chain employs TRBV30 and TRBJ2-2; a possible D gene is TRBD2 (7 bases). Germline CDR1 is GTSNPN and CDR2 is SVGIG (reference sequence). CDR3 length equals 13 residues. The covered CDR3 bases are TGTGCCTGGATGGGGGGGGCTAATGAAAAG. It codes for CAWMGGANEK. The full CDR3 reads CAWMGGANEKLFF.

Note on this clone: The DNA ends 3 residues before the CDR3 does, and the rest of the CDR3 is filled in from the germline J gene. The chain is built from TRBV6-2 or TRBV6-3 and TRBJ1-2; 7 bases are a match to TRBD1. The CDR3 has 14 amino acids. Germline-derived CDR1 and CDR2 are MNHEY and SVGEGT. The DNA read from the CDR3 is TGTGCCAGCAGTGACAACAGGGGAGACAATGAC. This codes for CASSDNRGDND. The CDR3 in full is CASSDNRGDNDYTF.

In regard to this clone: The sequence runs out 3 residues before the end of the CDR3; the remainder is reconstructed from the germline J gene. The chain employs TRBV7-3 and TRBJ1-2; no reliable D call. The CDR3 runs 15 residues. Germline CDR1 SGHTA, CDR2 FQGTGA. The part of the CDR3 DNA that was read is TGTGCCAGCAGCTTGACTAGCGCTAGCACAGATACC. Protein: CASSLTSASTDT. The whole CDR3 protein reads CASSLTSASTDTYTF.

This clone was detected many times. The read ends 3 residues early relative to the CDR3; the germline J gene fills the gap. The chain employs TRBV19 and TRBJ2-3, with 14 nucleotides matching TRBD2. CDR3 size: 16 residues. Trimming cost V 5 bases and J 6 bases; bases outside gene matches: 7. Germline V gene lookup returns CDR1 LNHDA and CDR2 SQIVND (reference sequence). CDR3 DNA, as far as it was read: TGTGCCAGTAGTCCCGGGACTAGCGGGAGTCGTGATACG. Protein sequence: CASSPGTSGSRDT. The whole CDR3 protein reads CASSPGTSGSRDTQYF.

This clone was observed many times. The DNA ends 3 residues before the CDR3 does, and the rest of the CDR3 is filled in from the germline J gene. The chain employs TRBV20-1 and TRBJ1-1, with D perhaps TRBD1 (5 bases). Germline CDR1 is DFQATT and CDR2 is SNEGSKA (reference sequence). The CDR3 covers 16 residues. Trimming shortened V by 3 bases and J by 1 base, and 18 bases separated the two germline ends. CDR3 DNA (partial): TGCAGTGCTAGCCGTCCTGAAGACAGAACGAACACTGAA. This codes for CSASRPEDRTNTE. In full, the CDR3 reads CSASRPEDRTNTEAFF.

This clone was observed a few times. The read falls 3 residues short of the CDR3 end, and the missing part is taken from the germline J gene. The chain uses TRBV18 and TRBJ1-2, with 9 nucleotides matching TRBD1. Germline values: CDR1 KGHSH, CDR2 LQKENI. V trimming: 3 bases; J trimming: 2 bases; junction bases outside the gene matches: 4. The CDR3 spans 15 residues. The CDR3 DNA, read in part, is TGTGCCAGCTCACCTGGGACAGGGCTGAACTATGGC. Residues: CASSPGTGLNYG. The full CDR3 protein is CASSPGTGLNYGYTF.

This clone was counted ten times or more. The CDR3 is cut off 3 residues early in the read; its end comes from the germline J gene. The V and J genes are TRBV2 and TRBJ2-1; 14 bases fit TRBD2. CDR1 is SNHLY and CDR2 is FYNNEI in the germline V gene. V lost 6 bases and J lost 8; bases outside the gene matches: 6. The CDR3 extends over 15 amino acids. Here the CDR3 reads CASRRTSGGFYEQFF. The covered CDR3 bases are TGTGCCAGCAGACGGACTAGCGGGGGGTTCTATGAG.

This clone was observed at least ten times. CDR3 in amino acids: CASSDSSEAYNEQFF. The CDR3 bases that were read are TGTGCCAGCAGTGACTCTAGCGAGGCCTACAATGAG. The chain couples TRBV6-4 to TRBJ2-1; perhaps TRBD2 as D (5 bases). The read stops 3 residues short of the end of the CDR3; the missing end is completed from the germline J gene. This CDR3 spans 15 amino acids. V lost 0 bases to trimming and J lost 2 bases, with 8 bases between them. Germline lookup yields CDR1 MRHNA and CDR2 SNTAGT.

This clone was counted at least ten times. CDR3 region: CSARGWAGQGLNEQYF. The part of the CDR3 DNA that was read is TGCAGTGCTAGAGGTTGGGCCGGACAGGGGTTAAACGAG. V and J are TRBV20-1 and TRBJ2-7, with 9 bases matching TRBD1. The CDR3 goes on 3 residues after the read ends, and that part is filled in from the germline J gene. Germline CDR1 DFQATT, CDR2 SNEGSKA (reference sequence). V was clipped by 1 base and J by 5 bases; unmatched bases: 12. The CDR3 loop spans 16 amino acids.

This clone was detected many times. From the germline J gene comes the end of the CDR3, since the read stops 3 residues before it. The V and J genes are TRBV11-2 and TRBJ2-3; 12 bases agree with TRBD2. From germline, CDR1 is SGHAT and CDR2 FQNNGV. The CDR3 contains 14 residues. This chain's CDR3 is CASSLGLAGVAQYF. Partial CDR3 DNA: TGTGCCAGCAGCTTAGGACTAGCGGGAGTAGCG.

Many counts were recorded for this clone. CDR3 sequence: CASSLTLGEYNEQFF. The DNA read from the CDR3 is TGTGCCAGCAGCTTAACGTTAGGGGAGTACAATGAG. V gene TRBV7-3 combines with J gene TRBJ2-1, with D perhaps matching TRBD1 or TRBD2 (5 bases each). The CDR3 end is not reached by the read, which stops 3 residues before it; the germline J gene fills it in. The germline V and J ends were trimmed by 0 bases and 4 bases, with 10 bases remaining between them. The germline V gene has CDR1 SGHTA and CDR2 FQGTGA. The CDR3 covers 15 residues.

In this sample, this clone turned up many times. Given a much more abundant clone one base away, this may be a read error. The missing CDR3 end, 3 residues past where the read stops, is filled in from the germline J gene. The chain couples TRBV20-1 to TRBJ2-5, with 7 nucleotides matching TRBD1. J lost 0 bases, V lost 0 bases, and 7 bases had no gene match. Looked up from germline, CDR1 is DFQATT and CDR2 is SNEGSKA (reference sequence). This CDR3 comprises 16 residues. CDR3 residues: CSARDGWGQHQETQYF. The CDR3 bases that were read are TGCAGTGCTAGAGATGGGTGGGGACAGCACCAAGAGACC.

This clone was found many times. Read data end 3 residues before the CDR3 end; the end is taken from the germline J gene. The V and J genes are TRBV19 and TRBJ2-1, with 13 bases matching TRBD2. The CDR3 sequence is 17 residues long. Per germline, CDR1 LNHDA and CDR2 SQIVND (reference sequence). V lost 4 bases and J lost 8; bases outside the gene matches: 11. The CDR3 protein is CASSRRTSGSWRDEQFF. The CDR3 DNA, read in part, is TGTGCCAGTAGTAGACGGACTAGCGGGAGTTGGAGAGATGAG.